The rows below give T cell receptor beta chains drawn from one sample of a study of cytomegalovirus exposure and HLA in healthy donors. Some clones are missing from TCRdb's copy, which holds only in-frame ones; the method was immunoSEQ multiplex PCR. Of roughly 130,000 clones in the sample, about 8.5% were seen once. The material sequenced was PBMCs. The origin of the receptors is a man aged 40-49 years in good health and CMV-seronegative. Both conserved end residues are part of each CDR3. Fields, in order: D gene, V gene, J gene, clone size, CDR3 DNA, CDR3 protein. The D gene is left open where the match is weak. Where a row states a size, it is once, few, many or the class of an expanded clone; other rows omit it.

-	TRBV19	TRBJ1-5	-	TGTGCCAGTAGCCCAGGGTTGAGCAATCAGCCCCAGCATTTT	CASSPGLSNQPQHF
-	TRBV7-3	TRBJ2-5	few	TGTGCCAGCAGCCAAGAAGGGGTGATCGGGGAGACCCAGTACTTC	CASSQEGVIGETQYF
-	TRBV2	TRBJ2-5	-	TGTGCCAGCAGTGACGGAGGGGAGACCCAGTACTTC	CASSDGGETQYF
-	TRBV6-1	TRBJ2-3	few	TGTGCCAGCAGTTACAATACGCAGTATTTT	CASSYNTQYF
-	TRBV4-3	TRBJ2-1	-	TGCGCCAGCAGCCCGGAGGTCCTTTTTTACAATGAGCAGTTCTTC	CASSPEVLFYNEQFF
TRBD2	TRBV6-5	TRBJ2-5	-	TGTGCCAGCAGCCAGGGACTAGCGGGGGGCGAGACCCAGTACTTC	CASSQGLAGGETQYF
TRBD2	TRBV7-2	TRBJ2-7	few	TGTGCCAGCAGCTTAGGACGCGGGGGATACGACGAGCAGTACTTC	CASSLGRGGYDEQYF
-	TRBV12-2	TRBJ2-7	-	TGTGCAAGCCCCAGGGCAGCGGGGCCTTCCTACGAGCAGTACTTC	CASPRAAGPSYEQYF
-	TRBV21-1	TRBJ2-1	-	TGTGCCAGCAGCCCGACACCCTACAATGAGCAGTTCTTC	CASSPTPYNEQFF
TRBD1	TRBV15	TRBJ2-7	-	TGTGCCACCAGCAGGGCCACCGGGACAGGGGGCGACGAGCAGTACTTC	CATSRATGTGGDEQYF
TRBD2	TRBV5-1	TRBJ2-3	-	TGCGCCAGCAGCCTCCAGCGGGGGGGCACAGATACGCAGTATTTT	CASSLQRGGTDTQYF
-	TRBV19	TRBJ1-2	-	TGTGCCAGTAGTGCGGATTCCGGTGGAGAGGGCTACACCTTC	CASSADSGGEGYTF
TRBD1	TRBV7-7	TRBJ2-5	few	TGTGCCAGCAGCTTAGCAACAGGGGGCCAAGAGACCCAGTACTTC	CASSLATGGQETQYF
TRBD2	TRBV6-4	TRBJ2-3	few	TGTGCCAGCAGTGACAGGACGGGGGGGCGAGATACGCAGTATTTT	CASSDRTGGRDTQYF
-	TRBV5-1	TRBJ1-1	-	TGCGCCAGCAGCGCAACAGGGAGGGAGAACACTGAAGCTTTCTTT	CASSATGRENTEAFF
-	TRBV2	TRBJ1-6	few	TGTGCCAGCACTCGACAAGATAATTCACCCCTCCACTTT	CASTRQDNSPLHF
-	TRBV5-1	TRBJ2-2	few	TGCGCCAGCAGCTTGGTTCAGGGTAGTTATTCGTCCGGGGAGCTGTTTTTT	CASSLVQGSYSSGELFF
TRBD2	TRBV27	TRBJ2-1	-	TGTGCCAGCAGTTTCAACGGGGGGACTTACAATGAGCAGTTCTTC	CASSFNGGTYNEQFF
-	TRBV7-2	TRBJ2-6	-	TGTGCCAGCAGCCGCCGGGTCATCACCTCTGGGGCCAACGTCCTGACTTTC	CASSRRVITSGANVLTF
TRBD2	TRBV9	TRBJ2-3	-	TGTGCCAGCAGCGTACATCAGCGGGGGCCTCGAGATACGCAGTATTTT	CASSVHQRGPRDTQYF
-	TRBV30	TRBJ1-4	-	TGTGCCTGGGGGAGGACGGGGTTTAGGGAAAAACTGTTTTTT	CAWGRTGFREKLFF
-	TRBV29-1	TRBJ1-1	few	TGCAGCGCTACGTTAACGGGTACGAACACTGAAGCTTTCTTT	CSATLTGTNTEAFF
-	TRBV29-1	TRBJ1-1	few	TGCAGCGTTGGTAGACAGAACACTGAAGCTTTCTTT	CSVGRQNTEAFF
TRBD2	TRBV18	TRBJ2-7	few	TGTGCCAGCTCACCGAGCGGGGGAGGCTTGGAGCAGTACTTC	CASSPSGGGLEQYF
-	TRBV6-1	TRBJ1-1	few	TGTGCCAGCAGTATTACGGGAGGAATAGACACTGAAGCTTTCTTT	CASSITGGIDTEAFF
TRBD1	TRBV2	TRBJ1-2	few	TGTGCCAGCAGTGACTATCCCAAGGGGGCCGGTAGCTATGGCTACACCTTC	CASSDYPKGAGSYGYTF
TRBD1	TRBV7-8	TRBJ1-5	-	TGTGCCAGCAGCCACCGTCCCGGGACAGGGATAGTACATCAGCCCCAGCATTTT	CASSHRPGTGIVHQPQHF
TRBD2	TRBV6-5	TRBJ2-5	-	TGTGCCAGCAGTTACTCCGCTAGCGGCCAAGAGACCCAGTACTTC	CASSYSASGQETQYF
TRBD1	TRBV5-1	TRBJ2-7	few	TGCGCCAGCAGCTTGGGACAGGGATCCGTTTACGAGCAGTACTTC	CASSLGQGSVYEQYF
TRBD1	TRBV29-1	TRBJ1-2	few	TGCAGCGTTGAAGATCGGACAGGGATTTATGGCTACACCTTC	CSVEDRTGIYGYTF
-	TRBV19	TRBJ1-2	-	TGTGCCAGTAGTATCCCGGGATTTCAAAGTGGCTACACCTTC	CASSIPGFQSGYTF
-	TRBV7-2	TRBJ1-1	-	TGTGCCAGCAGCTTATTCTGGACGACAGGAACAAACACTGAAGCTTTCTTT	CASSLFWTTGTNTEAFF
-	TRBV19	TRBJ2-6	-	TGTGCCAGTAGTCCTCTGGTGAGATATGGGGCCAACGTCCTGACTTTC	CASSPLVRYGANVLTF
TRBD2	TRBV6-1	TRBJ2-1	few	TGTGCCAGCAAAGCGGGGGGCCCATACAATGAGCAGTTCTTC	CASKAGGPYNEQFF